This T cell receptor (beta chain) was identified in a study of CD8+ T cells in alopecia areata (dated by TCRdb to the late 2010s). For the wider study: The study used high-throughput TCRbeta sequencing to examine T cell clonal expansion in alopecia areata, in both the C3H/HeJ mouse model and human patients. In humans, TCRbeta sequencing was performed on scalp tissue and on sorted CD4+ and CD8+ peripheral blood T cells from healthy controls and from patients with patchy or totalis/universalis alopecia areata. Scalp clonality was compared across normal scalp (n=4), patchy alopecia areata scalp (n=8), and alopecia totalis/universalis scalp (n=8). The RNA source kit depended on sample type: the PAXgene miRNA kit for fixed scalp, the miRNeasy kit for PBMCs, and the RNeasy kit for mouse skin. TCRbeta CDR3 regions were amplified by immunoSEQ multiplex PCR using 35 Vbeta forward and 13 Jbeta reverse primers.

The germline V gene sets CDR1 to SQVTM and CDR2 to ANQGSEA. V and J lose 1 base and 6 bases, and a span of 14 bases separates them. The CDR3 goes from the cysteine to the phenylalanine over 14 residues. Of all the DNA, just the CDR3 is kept, 42 bases in frame from base 1. Lesional scalp punch biopsies and peripheral blood were collected from alopecia areata patients. PBMCs were isolated by density centrifugation and stained for CD3, CD4 and CD8, and CD4+ and CD8+ T cells were sorted on a FACSAria. Untreated alopecia areata patients were recruited as part of a multicenter biomarker study. In five patients from the biomarker study, blood CD8+ T cells were sorted further into NKG2D-low and NKG2D-high fractions. The paper as a whole reports these results and caveats: Compared with mice, TCR sequences shared between patients were less clear, possibly partly because of HLA diversity across the patient population. Compared with normal scalp, lesional scalp had higher clonality and more expanded CD8+ clones, particularly in alopecia totalis/universalis, a pattern that suggests antigenic drive. Resident alphabeta T cells in normal human skin are also sequenced, complicating scalp TCR repertoire analysis, unlike mouse skin dominated by gammadelta T cells.

To note about this clone: The clone's antigen remains unknown. No base quality information exists; no much larger clone differs at one position.

Receptor libraries were prepared by the immunoSEQ multiplex PCR assay. RNA was extracted from all samples and reverse transcribed into cDNA as template for TCR sequencing. SuperScript III was used for first-strand cDNA synthesis, primed with a 2:1 mix of oligo-dT and random hexamers. A synthetic immune receptor repertoire was used to gauge amplification bias, and whatever bias remained was removed computationally. Per the authors' processing: After raw reads were preprocessed to remove errors, the CDR3 was defined following IMGT conventions as running from the conserved cysteine to phenylalanine. Clonality was computed by normalizing Shannon entropy by log2 of the number of productive unique TCRs and subtracting the result from 1. CD4 or CD8 identity of scalp clones was inferred by cross-referencing scalp TCRbeta sequences with sorted blood CD4 and CD8 repertoires. The table comes from immuneACCESS by way of TCRdb, which keeps in-frame sequences with V and J called. Part of the clones is missing from these tables; in studies checked, under half for an unresolved V gene and the rest for unknown reasons. V and J calls and clone size are given by that table; D and trimming were obtained from the DNA. The sample data list 65,000 to 100,000 clones, and around 54% of these were observed just once. The ten largest account for 5.5% to 6.5% of the sample.

The TCR comes from a human donor with alopecia areata. The sequenced material came from NKG2D-high CD8+ T cells sorted from blood. Sample cell subset or site, as interpreted from the label and publication: sorted CD8+ NKG2D-high blood T cells. The sequence is built from TRBV29-1 and TRBJ2-3; possibly the D gene is TRBD1, per 5 matching bases. The CDR3 region: CSVEGGAIGDTQYF. The nucleotide sequence reads TGCAGCGTTGAAGGTGGGGCCATTGGGGATACGCAGTATTTT.